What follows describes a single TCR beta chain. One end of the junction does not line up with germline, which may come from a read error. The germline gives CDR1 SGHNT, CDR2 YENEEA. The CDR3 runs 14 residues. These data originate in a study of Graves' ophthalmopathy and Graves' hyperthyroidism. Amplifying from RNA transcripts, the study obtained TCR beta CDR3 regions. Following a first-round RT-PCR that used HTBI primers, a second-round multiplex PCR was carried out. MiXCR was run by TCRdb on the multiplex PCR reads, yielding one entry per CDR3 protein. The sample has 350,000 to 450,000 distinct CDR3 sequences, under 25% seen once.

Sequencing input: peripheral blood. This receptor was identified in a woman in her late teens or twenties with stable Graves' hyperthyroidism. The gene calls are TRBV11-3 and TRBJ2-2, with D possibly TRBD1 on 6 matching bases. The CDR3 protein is CAISLEGVTGELFF. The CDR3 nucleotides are TGTGCCATCAGCTTAGAGGGGGTCACCGGGGAGCTGTTTTTT.